This T cell receptor (beta chain) was sequenced during a study of blood T cell repertoires in COVID-19. While infection was still active, Seattle patients were enrolled and then followed longitudinally. V shed 0 bases, J shed 2 bases, and the junction held 2 bases outside the gene matches. The CDR3 consists of 16 residues. CDR1 and CDR2 from the germline V gene are LNHNV and YYDKDF (reference sequence). Produced via immunoSEQ multiplex PCR; TCRdb's table is partial and in-frame only. In the table there are 95,000 to 150,000 clones, around 85% of which are singletons. Sequences were obtained from peripheral blood. The rearrangement joins TRBV15 to TRBJ2-1; 9 bases align to TRBD2. The clonotype comes from an elderly woman with COVID-19, enrolled during active disease. In DNA form, the CDR3 reads TGTGCCACCAGCAGAGAACTAGCGGGTACCTACAATGAGCAGTTCTTC. Translated, it gives CATSRELAGTYNEQFF.